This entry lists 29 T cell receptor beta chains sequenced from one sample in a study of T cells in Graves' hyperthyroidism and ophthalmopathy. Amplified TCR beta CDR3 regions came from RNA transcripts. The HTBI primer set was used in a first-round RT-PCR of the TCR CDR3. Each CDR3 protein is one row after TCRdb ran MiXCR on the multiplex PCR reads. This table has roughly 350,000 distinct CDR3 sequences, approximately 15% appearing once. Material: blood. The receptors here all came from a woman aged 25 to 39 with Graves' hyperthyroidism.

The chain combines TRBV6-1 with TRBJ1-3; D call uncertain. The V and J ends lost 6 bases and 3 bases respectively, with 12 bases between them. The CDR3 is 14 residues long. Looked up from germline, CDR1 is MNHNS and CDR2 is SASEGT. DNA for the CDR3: TGTGCCAGCAGGGGCCCTGGTAGTGGAAACACCATATATTTT. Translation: CASRGPGSGNTIYF.

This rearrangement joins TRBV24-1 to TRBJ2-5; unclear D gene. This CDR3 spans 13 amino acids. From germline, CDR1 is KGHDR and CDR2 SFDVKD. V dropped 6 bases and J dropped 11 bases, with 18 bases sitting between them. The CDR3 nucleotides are TGTGCCACCAGTAGAACGAACGGTGGAATACAGTACTTC. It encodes CATSRTNGGIQYF.

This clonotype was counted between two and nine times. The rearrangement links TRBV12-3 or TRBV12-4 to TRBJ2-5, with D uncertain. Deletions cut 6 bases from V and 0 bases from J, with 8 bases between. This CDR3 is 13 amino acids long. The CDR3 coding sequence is TGTGCCAGCAGCCCCTGGAACCAAGAGACCCAGTACTTC. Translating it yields CASSPWNQETQYF.

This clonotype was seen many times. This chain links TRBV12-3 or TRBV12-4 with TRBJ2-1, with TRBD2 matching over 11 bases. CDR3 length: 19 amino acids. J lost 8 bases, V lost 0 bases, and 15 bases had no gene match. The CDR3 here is CASSLAPTSGTTSLYEQFF. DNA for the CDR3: TGTGCCAGCAGTTTAGCGCCGACTAGCGGGACCACCTCCCTCTATGAGCAGTTCTTC.

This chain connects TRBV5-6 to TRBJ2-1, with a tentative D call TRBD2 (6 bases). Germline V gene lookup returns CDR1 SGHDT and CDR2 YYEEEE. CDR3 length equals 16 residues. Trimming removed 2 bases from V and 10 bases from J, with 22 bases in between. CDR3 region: CASSFAGRGNFREQFF. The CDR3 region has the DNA TGTGCCAGCAGCTTTGCGGGGCGGGGCAATTTCAGGGAGCAGTTCTTC.

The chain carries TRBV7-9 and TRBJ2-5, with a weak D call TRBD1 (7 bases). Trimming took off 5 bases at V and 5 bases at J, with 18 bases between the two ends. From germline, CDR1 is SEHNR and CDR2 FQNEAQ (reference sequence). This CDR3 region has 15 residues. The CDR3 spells CASSQPGGRGETQYF. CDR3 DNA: TGTGCCAGCAGCCAGCCCGGGGGCAGGGGGGAGACCCAGTACTTC.

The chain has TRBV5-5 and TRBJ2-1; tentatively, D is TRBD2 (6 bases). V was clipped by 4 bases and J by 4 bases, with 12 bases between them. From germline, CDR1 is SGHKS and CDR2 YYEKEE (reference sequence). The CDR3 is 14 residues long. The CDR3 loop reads CASSPTTSYNEQFF. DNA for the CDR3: TGTGCCAGCAGCCCCACGACTAGTTACAATGAGCAGTTCTTC.

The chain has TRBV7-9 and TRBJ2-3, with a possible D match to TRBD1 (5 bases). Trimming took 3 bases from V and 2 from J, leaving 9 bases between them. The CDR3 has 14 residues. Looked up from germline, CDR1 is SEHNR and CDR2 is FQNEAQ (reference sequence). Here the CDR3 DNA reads TGTGCCAGCAGCTTGACAGTATACACAGATACGCAGTATTTT. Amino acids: CASSLTVYTDTQYF.

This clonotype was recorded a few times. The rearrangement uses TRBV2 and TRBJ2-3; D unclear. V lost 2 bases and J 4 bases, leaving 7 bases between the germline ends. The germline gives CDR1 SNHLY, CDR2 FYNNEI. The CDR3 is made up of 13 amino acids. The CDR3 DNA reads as TGTGCCAGCAGTGAACTTACCTCAGATACGCAGTATTTT. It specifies CASSELTSDTQYF.

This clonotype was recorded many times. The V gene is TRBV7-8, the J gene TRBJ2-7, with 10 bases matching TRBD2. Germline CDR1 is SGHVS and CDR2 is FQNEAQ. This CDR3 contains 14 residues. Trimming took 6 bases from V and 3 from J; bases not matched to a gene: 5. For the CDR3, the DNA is TGTGCCAGCAGGGAGCGGGAGGGCCACTACGAGCAGTACTTC. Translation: CASREREGHYEQYF.

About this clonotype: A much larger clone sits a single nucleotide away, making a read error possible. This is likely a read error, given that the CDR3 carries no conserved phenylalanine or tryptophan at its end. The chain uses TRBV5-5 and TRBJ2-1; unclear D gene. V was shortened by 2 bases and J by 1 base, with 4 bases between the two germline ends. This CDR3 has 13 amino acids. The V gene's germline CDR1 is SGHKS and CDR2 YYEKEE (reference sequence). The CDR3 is CASSLGSYNEQFL. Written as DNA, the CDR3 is TGTGCCAGCAGCTTAGGTTCCTACAATGAGCAGTTCTTA.

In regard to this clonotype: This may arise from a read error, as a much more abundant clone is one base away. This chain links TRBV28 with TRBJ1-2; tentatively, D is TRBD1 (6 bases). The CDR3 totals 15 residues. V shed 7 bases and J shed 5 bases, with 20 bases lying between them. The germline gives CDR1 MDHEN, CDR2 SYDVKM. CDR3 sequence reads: CASTNTGGVVYGYTF. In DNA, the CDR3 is TGTGCCAGCACCAACACGGGGGGCGTGGTTTATGGCTACACCTTC.

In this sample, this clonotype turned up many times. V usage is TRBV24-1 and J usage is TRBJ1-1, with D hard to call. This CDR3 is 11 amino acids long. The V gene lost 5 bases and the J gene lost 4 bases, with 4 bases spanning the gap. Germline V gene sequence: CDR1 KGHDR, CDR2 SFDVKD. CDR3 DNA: TGTGCCACCAGTGGGGGCACTGAAGCTTTCTTT. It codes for CATSGGTEAFF.

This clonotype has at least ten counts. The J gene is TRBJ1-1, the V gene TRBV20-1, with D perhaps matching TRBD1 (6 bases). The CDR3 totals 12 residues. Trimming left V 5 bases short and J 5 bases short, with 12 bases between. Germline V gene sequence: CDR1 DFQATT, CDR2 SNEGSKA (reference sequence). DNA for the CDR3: TGCAGTGCTTCAACAGGGATTACTGAAGCTTTCTTT. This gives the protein CSASTGITEAFF.

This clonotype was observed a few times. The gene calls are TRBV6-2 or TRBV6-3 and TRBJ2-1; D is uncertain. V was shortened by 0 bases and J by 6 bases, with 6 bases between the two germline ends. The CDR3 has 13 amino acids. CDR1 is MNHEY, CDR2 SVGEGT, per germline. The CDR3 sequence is CASSYSEVNEQFF. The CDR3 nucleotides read TGTGCCAGCAGTTACTCTGAGGTCAATGAGCAGTTCTTC.

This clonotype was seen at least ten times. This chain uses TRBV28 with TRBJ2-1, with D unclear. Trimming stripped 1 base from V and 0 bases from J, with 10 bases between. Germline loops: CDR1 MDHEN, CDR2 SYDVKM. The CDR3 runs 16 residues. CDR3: CASSLSGQSSYNEQFF. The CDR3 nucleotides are TGTGCCAGCAGTTTATCCGGCCAGAGCTCCTACAATGAGCAGTTCTTC.

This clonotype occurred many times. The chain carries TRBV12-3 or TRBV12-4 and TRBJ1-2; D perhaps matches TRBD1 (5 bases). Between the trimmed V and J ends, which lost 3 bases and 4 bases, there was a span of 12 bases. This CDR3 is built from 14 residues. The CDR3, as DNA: TGTGCCAGCAGTTTGTCTCTGGGGGTCTATGGCTACACCTTC. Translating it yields CASSLSLGVYGYTF.

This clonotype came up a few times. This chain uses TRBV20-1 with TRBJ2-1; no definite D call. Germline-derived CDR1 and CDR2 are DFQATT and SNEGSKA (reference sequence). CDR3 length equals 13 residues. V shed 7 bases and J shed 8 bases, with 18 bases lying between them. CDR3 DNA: TGCAGTGTCGTTTCGAAAAACGGCGATGAGCAGTTCTTC. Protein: CSVVSKNGDEQFF.

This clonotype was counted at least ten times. The CDR3 bases are TGTGCCAGCAGTCTAAGCGAATTACAGGGATACTATGGCTACACCTTC. The encoded protein is CASSLSELQGYYGYTF. This rearrangement joins TRBV27 to TRBJ1-2; D is possibly TRBD1 (6 bases). CDR3 length: 16 residues. CDR1 and CDR2 from the germline V gene are MNHEY and SMNVEV (reference sequence). V was clipped by 5 bases and J by 3 bases, with 19 bases between them.

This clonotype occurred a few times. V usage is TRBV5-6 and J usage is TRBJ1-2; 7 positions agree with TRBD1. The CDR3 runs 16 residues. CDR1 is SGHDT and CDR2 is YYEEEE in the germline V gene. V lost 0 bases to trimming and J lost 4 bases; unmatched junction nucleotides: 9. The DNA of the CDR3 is TGTGCCAGCAGCTTGGCCGGGACAGCCCAAGGCTATGGCTACACCTTC. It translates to CASSLAGTAQGYGYTF.

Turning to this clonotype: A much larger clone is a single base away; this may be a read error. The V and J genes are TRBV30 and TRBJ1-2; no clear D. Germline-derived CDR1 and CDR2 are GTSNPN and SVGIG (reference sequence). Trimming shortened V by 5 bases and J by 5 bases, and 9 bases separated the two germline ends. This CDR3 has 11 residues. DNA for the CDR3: TGTGCCTGGGCAGAGCTGTATGGCTACACCTTC. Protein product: CAWAELYGYTF.

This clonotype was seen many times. The CDR3 sequence is CSARADRPQETQYF. Here the CDR3 DNA reads TGCAGTGCTAGAGCGGACAGGCCTCAAGAGACCCAGTACTTC. The chain links TRBV20-1 to TRBJ2-5; 7 nucleotides line up with TRBD1. Germline V lookup: CDR1 DFQATT, CDR2 SNEGSKA (reference sequence). The CDR3 contains 14 residues. V shed 1 base and J 2 bases; nucleotides not matched to a gene: 4.

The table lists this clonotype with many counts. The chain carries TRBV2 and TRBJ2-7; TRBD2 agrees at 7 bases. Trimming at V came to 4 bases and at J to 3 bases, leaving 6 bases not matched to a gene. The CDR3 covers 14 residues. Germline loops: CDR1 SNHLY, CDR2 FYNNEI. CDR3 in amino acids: CASSVSGGSYEQYF. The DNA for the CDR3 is TGTGCCAGCAGTGTATCCGGGGGGAGCTACGAGCAGTACTTC. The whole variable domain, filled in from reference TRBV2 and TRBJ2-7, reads EPEVTQTPSHQVTQMGQEVILRCVPISNHLYFYWYRQILGQKVEFLVSFYNNEISEKSEIFDDQFSVERPDGSNFTLKIRSTKLEDSAMYFCASSVSGGSYEQYFGPGTRLTVT.

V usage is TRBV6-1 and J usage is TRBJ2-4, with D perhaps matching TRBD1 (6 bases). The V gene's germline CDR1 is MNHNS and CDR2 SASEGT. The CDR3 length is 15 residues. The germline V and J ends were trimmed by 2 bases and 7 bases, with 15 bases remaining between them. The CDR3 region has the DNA TGTGCCAGCAGTGAAACCGGGACAAAAGTGAACATTCAGTACTTC. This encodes CASSETGTKVNIQYF.

CDR3 coding DNA: TGTGCCAGCAGCCCCTCTCACGGGAGTTCACGTGAGCAGTACTTC. It is translated as CASSPSHGSSREQYF. The chain couples TRBV3-1 to TRBJ2-7; D possibly corresponds to TRBD2 (6 bases). Trimming took 4 bases from V and 7 from J, leaving 20 bases between them. In germline, CDR1 is LGHDT, CDR2 YNNKEL (reference sequence). The CDR3 covers 15 residues.

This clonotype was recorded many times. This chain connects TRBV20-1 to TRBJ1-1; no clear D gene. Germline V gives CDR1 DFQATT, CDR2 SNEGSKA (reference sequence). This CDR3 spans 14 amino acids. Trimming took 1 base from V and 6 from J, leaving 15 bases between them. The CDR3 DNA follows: TGCAGTGCTAGAGGCCCGGTGGCGGGGTCTGAAGCTTTCTTT. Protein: CSARGPVAGSEAFF.

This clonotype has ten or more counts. This chain's CDR3 is CSARGLFAGGPNEQYF. The DNA of the CDR3 is TGCAGTGCTAGGGGGCTATTCGCGGGAGGGCCCAACGAGCAGTACTTC. The rearrangement joins TRBV20-1 to TRBJ2-7, with 9 bases matching TRBD2. V shed 3 bases, J shed 5 bases, and the junction held 14 bases outside the gene matches. CDR3 length: 16 residues. CDR1 and CDR2 (germline): DFQATT, SNEGSKA (reference sequence).

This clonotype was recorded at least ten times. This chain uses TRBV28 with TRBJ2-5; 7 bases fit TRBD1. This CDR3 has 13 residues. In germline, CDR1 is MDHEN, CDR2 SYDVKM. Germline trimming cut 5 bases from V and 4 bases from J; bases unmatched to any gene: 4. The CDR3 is CASSTYRGETQYF. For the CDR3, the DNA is TGTGCCAGCAGTACTTACAGGGGAGAGACCCAGTACTTC.

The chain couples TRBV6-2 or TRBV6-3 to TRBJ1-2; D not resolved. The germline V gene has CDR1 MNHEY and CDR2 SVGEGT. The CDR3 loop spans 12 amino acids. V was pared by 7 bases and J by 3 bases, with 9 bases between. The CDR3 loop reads CASTSRDYGYTF. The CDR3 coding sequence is TGTGCCAGCACCTCGAGGGACTATGGCTACACCTTC.